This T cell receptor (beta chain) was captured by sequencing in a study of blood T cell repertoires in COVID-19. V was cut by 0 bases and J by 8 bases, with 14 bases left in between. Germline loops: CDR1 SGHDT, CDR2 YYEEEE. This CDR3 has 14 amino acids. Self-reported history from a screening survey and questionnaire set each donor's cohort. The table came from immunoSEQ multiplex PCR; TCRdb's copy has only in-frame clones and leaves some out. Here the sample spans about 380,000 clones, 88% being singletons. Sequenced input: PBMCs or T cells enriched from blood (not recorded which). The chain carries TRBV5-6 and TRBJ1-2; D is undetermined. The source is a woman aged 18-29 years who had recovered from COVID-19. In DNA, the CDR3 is TGTGCCAGCAGCTTGGTCGGCCTCTCGGGAGGCTACACCTTC. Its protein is CASSLVGLSGGYTF.